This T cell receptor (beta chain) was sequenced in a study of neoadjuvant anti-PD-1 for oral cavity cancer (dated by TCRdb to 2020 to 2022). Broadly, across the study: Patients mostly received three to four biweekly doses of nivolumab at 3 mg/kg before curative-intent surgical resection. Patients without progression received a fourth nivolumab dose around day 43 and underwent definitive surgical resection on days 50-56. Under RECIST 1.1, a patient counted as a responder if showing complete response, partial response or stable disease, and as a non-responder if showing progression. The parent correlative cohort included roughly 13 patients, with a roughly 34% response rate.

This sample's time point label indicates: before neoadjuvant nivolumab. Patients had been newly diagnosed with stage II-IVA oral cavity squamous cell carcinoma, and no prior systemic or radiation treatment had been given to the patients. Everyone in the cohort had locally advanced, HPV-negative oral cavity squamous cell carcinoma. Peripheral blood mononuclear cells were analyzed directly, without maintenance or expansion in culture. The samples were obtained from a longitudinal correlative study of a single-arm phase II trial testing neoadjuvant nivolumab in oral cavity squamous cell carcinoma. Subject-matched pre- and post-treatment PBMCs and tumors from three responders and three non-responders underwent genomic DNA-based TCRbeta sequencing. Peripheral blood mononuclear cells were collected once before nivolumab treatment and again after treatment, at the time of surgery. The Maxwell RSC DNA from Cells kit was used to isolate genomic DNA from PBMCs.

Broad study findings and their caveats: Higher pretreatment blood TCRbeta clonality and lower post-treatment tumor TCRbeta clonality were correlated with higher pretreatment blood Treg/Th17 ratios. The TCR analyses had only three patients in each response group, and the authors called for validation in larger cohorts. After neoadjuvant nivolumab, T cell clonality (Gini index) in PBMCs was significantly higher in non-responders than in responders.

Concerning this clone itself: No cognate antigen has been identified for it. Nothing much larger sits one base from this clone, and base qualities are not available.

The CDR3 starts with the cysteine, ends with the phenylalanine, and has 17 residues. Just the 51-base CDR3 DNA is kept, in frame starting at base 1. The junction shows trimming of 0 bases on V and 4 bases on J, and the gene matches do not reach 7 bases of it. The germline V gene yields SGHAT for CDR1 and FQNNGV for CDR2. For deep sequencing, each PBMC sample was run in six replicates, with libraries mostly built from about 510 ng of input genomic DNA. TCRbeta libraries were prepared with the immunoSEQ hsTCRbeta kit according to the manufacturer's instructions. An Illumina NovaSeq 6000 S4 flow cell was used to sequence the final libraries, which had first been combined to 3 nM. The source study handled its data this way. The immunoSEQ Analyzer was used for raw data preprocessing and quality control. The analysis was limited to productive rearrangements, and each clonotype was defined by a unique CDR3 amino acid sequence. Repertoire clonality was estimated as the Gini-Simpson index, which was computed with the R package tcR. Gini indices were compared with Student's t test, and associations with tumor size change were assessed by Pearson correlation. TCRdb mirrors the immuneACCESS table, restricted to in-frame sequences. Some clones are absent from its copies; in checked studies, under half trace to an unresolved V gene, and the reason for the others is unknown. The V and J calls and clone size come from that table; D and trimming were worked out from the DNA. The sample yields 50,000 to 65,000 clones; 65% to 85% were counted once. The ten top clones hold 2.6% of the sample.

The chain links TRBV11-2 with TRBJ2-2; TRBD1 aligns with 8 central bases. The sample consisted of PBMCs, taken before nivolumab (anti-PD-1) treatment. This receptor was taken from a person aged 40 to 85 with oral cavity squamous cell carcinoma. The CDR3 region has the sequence CASSLEPHRGATGELFF. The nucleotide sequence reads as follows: TGTGCCAGCAGCTTAGAGCCCCACAGGGGGGCCACCGGGGAGCTGTTTTTT.